The TCR beta chain described here comes from a study of T cell responses to AZD1222 COVID-19 vaccine. Study background: Pooled samples include second doses given at about 4 or 12 weeks. General observations from the study: Reports indicate that nearly half of spike-specific TCRs are directed at unmutated variant regions. Spike-specific TCRs gained breadth and depth after people received two AZD1222 doses.

The length of the CDR3 is 14 residues. The germline gives CDR1 KGHSH, CDR2 LQKENI. Trimming cost V 1 base and J 4 bases, with 10 bases left between them. About this clone itself: Its target is unknown.

Method: immunoSEQ multiplex PCR; TCRdb's copy keeps in-frame clones and lacks some. Of some 130,000 clones listed, about 90% are singletons. This sequence originates from an adult in good health. This chain links TRBV18 with TRBJ1-1; perhaps TRBD1 as D (5 bases). Sequenced here: peripheral blood, sampled on day 0 of AZD1222 vaccination. CDR3 sequence (DNA): TGTGCCAGCTCACCACTAGCGGACACCACTGAAGCTTTCTTT. Translating gives CASSPLADTTEAFF.